The sequence of this TCR beta chain was determined in a study of cytomegalovirus exposure and HLA in healthy donors. Broader study findings: A later analysis found TCR association rates differed by HLA locus, highest for DRB1 and lowest for HLA-C. Presence/absence comparisons presumed near-even sequencing depth among donors.

The junction had 9 bases not matched to a gene; V was cut back by 1 base and J by 8 bases. This CDR3 spans 16 amino acids. The germline V gene has CDR1 SGHTA and CDR2 FQGTGA. Remarks on this clone: The target antigen is unknown.

PCR was performed using 60 Vbeta and 13 Jbeta primers. This table comes from immunoSEQ multiplex PCR, and its TCRdb copy is limited to in-frame clones, with some not included. The data contain 170,000 or so clones, 70% to 85% of them seen just once; the ten biggest clones take up 0.69%. The chain recombines TRBV7-3 with TRBJ2-1; 9 nucleotides align to TRBD2. The source is a middle-aged woman in good health and CMV-seronegative. The sequenced sample consisted of PBMCs. In DNA form, the CDR3 reads TGTGCCAGCAGCTTAAAGGGCGGGAGGGCCCCGCATGAGCAGTTCTTC. This gives the protein CASSLKGGRAPHEQFF.